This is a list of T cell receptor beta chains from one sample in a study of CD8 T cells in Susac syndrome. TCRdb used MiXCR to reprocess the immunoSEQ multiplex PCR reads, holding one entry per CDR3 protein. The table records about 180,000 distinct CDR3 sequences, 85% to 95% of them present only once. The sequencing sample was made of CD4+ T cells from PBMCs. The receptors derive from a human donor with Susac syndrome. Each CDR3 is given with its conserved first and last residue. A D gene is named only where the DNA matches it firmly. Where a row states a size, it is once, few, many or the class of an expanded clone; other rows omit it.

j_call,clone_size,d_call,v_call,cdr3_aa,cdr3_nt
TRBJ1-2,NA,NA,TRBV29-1,CSVEGTGGYTF,TGCAGCGTTGAAGGGACTGGTGGCTACACCTTC
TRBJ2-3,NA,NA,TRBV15,CATSSPGTYTDTQYF,TGTGCCACCAGCAGTCCCGGGACTTACACAGATACGCAGTATTTT
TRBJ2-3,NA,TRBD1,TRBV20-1,CRADRAGTDTQYF,TGCAGGGCAGACAGGGCTGGCACAGATACGCAGTATTTT
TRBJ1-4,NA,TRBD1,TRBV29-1,CSVGETGALNEKLFF,TGCAGCGTTGGCGAGACAGGGGCCCTTAATGAAAAACTGTTTTTT
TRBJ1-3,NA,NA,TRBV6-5,CASSGDTGNTIYF,TGTGCCAGCAGTGGAGATACGGGAAACACCATATATTTT
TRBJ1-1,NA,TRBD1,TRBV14,CASRLNRGEAFF,TGTGCCAGCAGACTAAACAGGGGTGAAGCTTTCTTT
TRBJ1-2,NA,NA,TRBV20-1,CSAPDSRNYGYTF,TGCAGTGCTCCGGACTCTCGGAACTATGGCTACACCTTC
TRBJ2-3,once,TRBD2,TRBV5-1,CASSLTLAGGSDTQYF,TGCGCCAGCAGCTTGACGCTAGCGGGAGGTTCAGATACGCAGTATTTT
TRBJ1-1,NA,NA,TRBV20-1,CSARGSRYTEAFF,TGCAGTGCAAGGGGCAGCAGATACACTGAAGCTTTCTTT
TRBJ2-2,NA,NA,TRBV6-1,CASSEPETGELFF,TGTGCCAGCAGTGAGCCGGAGACCGGGGAGCTGTTTTTT
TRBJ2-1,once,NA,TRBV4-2,CASSQGRQVLSYNEQFF,TGTGCCAGCAGCCAAGGCCGCCAGGTCCTTTCCTACAATGAGCAGTTCTTC
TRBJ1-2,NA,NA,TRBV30,CAWRIKGTYGYTF,TGTGCCTGGAGAATCAAAGGGACCTATGGCTACACCTTC
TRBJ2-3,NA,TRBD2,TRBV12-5,CASGLLAGRTDTQYF,TGTGCTAGTGGTTTGTTAGCGGGGCGCACAGATACGCAGTATTTT
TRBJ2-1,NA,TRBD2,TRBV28,CASSARVGVGRDEQFF,TGTGCCAGCAGTGCCCGAGTGGGTGTGGGGAGGGATGAGCAGTTCTTC
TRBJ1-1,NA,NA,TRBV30,CAWSEGIEAFF,TGTGCCTGGAGTGAGGGCATCGAAGCTTTCTTT
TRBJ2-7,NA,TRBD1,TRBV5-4,CASSWDRGGEQYF,TGTGCCAGCAGCTGGGACAGGGGAGGCGAGCAGTACTTC
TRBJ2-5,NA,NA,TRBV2,CAIDRQEETQYF,TGTGCCATCGATCGACAGGAGGAGACCCAGTACTTC
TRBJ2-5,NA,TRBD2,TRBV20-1,CSAPSPLAGHETQYF,TGCAGTGCCCCCTCCCCACTAGCGGGGCATGAGACCCAGTACTTC
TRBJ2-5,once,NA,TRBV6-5,CASSRTGTRKTQYF,TGTGCCAGCAGCCGCACCGGGACACGGAAGACCCAGTACTTC
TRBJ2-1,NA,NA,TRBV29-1,CSATGGQAGRGQFF,TGCAGCGCCACCGGGGGCCAGGCGGGTCGGGGGCAGTTCTTC
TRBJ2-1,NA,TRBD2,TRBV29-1,CSAEKKASGSYEQFF,TGCAGCGCAGAAAAGAAGGCTAGCGGGAGTTATGAGCAGTTCTTC
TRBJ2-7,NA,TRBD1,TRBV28,CASNIRTGTGPHEQYF,TGTGCCAGCAACATACGAACCGGGACAGGGCCCCACGAGCAGTACTTC
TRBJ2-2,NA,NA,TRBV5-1,CASSLEAGANTGELFF,TGCGCCAGCAGCTTGGAGGCAGGGGCGAACACCGGGGAGCTGTTTTTT
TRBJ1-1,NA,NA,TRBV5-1,CASSWSVAAEAFF,TGCGCCAGCTCGTGGTCGGTCGCCGCTGAAGCTTTCTTT
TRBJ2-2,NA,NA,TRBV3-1,CASSQGLTGELFF,TGTGCCAGCAGCCAAGGACTTACCGGGGAGCTGTTTTTT
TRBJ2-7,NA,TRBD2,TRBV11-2,CASRGLAGGPSYEQYF,TGTGCCAGCAGGGGACTAGCGGGAGGGCCCTCCTACGAGCAGTACTTC
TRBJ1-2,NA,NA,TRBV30,CAWSAGLNNYGYTF,TGTGCCTGGAGTGCAGGGCTCAATAACTATGGCTACACCTTC
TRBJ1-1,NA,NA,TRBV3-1,CASSLQGHSTEAFF,TGTGCCAGCAGCCTACAGGGACACAGCACTGAAGCTTTCTTT
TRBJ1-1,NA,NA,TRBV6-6,CASTNGVGRAEAFF,TGTGCCAGCACCAACGGGGTAGGGCGGGCTGAAGCTTTCTTT
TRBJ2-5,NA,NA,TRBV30,CAWSRPTTPQETQYF,TGTGCCTGGAGTCGACCGACCACGCCCCAAGAGACCCAGTACTTC
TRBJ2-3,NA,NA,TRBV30,CAWSIGGTGTDTQYF,TGTGCCTGGAGTATTGGGGGCACGGGCACAGATACGCAGTATTTT
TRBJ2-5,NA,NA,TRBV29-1,CSVRSWAAETQYF,TGCAGCGTTAGGTCGTGGGCAGCGGAGACCCAGTACTTC
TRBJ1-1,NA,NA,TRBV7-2,CASSLVSAGRTEAFF,TGTGCCAGCAGCTTAGTATCGGCAGGGCGGACTGAAGCTTTCTTT
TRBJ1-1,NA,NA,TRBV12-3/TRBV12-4,CASSPMGGAMNTEAFF,TGTGCCAGCAGTCCCATGGGGGGGGCCATGAACACTGAAGCTTTCTTT
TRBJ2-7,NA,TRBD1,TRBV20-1,CSARAPTGSSYEQYF,TGCAGTGCTAGAGCTCCGACAGGGAGCTCCTACGAGCAGTACTTC
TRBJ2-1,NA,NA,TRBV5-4,CASSPTGPLTPNEQFF,TGTGCCAGCAGCCCCACCGGCCCCCTAACCCCAAATGAGCAGTTCTTC
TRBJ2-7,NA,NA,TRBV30,CAWIRDTSYEQYF,TGTGCCTGGATCCGGGACACCTCCTACGAGCAGTACTTC
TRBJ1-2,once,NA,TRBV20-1,CSANPYGYTF,TGCAGTGCAAACCCCTATGGCTACACCTTC
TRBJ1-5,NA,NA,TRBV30,CAWSAAGAYSNQPQHF,TGTGCCTGGAGCGCGGCAGGGGCTTATAGCAATCAGCCCCAGCATTTT
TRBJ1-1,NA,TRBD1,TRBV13,CASTHRDRKNTEAFF,TGTGCCAGCACCCATCGGGACAGAAAGAACACTGAAGCTTTCTTT
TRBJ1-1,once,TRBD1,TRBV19,CATTGRGRGNTEAFF,TGTGCCACTACGGGCAGGGGGCGGGGGAACACTGAAGCTTTCTTT